Described below is a single T cell receptor (beta chain) sequence and its context. The V end was cut by 0 bases, the J end by 0 bases, with 14 bases between. CDR3 size: 17 residues. CDR1 is DFQATT and CDR2 is SNEGSKA in the germline V gene (reference sequence). TCRdb independently ran MiXCR on the 5' RACE reads; one entry per CDR3 protein. In the table there are 400,000 to 550,000 distinct CDR3 sequences, 22% of which are singletons. The data belong to a study of identical twins. This sample also belongs to another study, concerning T cells expressing NK-cell markers. From that study: Researchers got TCR beta repertoires out of sorted CD3+CD56+NKG2C+, CD3+CD56+NKG2C- and CD3+CD56-NKG2C+ T cells.

The chain uses TRBV20-1 and TRBJ2-2, with TRBD1 as a possible D gene (7 bases). This clonotype originated in a woman aged 18-30 years in good health. The sequenced sample consisted of CD4+ T cells sorted from blood. CDR3 sequence reads: CSARDRRGTANTGELFF. In DNA form, the CDR3 reads TGCAGTGCTAGAGATCGTCGGGGGACAGCGAACACCGGGGAGCTGTTTTTT.